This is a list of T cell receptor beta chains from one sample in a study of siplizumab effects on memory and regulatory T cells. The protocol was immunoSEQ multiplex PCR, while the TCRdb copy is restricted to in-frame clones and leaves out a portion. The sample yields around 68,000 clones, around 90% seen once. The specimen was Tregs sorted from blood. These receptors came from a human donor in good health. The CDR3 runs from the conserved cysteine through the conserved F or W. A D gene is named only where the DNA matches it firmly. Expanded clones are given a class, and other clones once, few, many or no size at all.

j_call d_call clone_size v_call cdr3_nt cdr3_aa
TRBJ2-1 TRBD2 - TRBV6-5 TGTGCCAGCAGAGGGACTAGCGGGAACTATGAGCAGTTCTTC CASRGTSGNYEQFF
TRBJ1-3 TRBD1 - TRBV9 TGTGCCAGCAGTCTGGGGGACAGGTACTCTGGAAACACCATATATTTT CASSLGDRYSGNTIYF
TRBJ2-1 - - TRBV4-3 TGCGCCAGCAGCCAAGATAGGGCGTACAATGAGCAGTTCTTC CASSQDRAYNEQFF
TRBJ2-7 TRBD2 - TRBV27 TGTGCCAGCAGTTTATCTTACAGCGGGGCCTACGAGCAGTACTTC CASSLSYSGAYEQYF
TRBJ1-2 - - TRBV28 TGTGCCAGCAGACCGACAGCGGACTATGGCTACACCTTC CASRPTADYGYTF
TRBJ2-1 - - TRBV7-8 TGTGCCAGCAGCTCCGAAAATGAGCAGTTCTTC CASSSENEQFF
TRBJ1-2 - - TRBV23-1 TGCGCCAGCAGTCAATCCACAGCCTTTAACTATGGCTACACCTTC CASSQSTAFNYGYTF
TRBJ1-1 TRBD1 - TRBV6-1 TGTGCCAGCAGTGACCGGGACAGGGGGGACACTGAAGCTTTCTTT CASSDRDRGDTEAFF
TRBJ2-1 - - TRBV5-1 TGCGCCAGCAGCTTGACCAGCGTGATACAAAATGAGCAGTTCTTC CASSLTSVIQNEQFF
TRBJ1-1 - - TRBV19 TGTGCCAGTAGTAGGGGGGGAGCTGGCACTGAAGCTTTCTTT CASSRGGAGTEAFF
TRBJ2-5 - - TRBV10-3 TGTGCCGTCTCGGACAGCTTGGTGGAGACCCAGTACTTC CAVSDSLVETQYF
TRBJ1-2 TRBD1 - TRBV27 TGTGCCAGCAGTTTGGGGCAGGGGGCCGATGGCTACACCTTC CASSLGQGADGYTF
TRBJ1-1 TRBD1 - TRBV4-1 TGCGCCAGCAGCAAGGGGACAGCCGACACTGAAGCTTTCTTT CASSKGTADTEAFF
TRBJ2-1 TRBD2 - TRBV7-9 TGTGCCAGCAGCTTAGAGGTCGGGAGGGCCGCCTACAATGAGCAGTTCTTC CASSLEVGRAAYNEQFF
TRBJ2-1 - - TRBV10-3 TGTGCCATCAGTGTACCAGCATACAATGAGCAGTTCTTC CAISVPAYNEQFF
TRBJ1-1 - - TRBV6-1 TGTGCCAGCAGTGGACAGCCGAACACTGAAGCTTTCTTT CASSGQPNTEAFF
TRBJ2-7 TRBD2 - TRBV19 TGTGCCGCGGGGCTAGCGGGAGGAGAGCAGTACTTC CAAGLAGGEQYF
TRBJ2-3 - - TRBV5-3 TGTGCCAGAAGCCCACCCCCGGATACGCAGTATTTT CARSPPPDTQYF
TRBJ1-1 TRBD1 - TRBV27 TGTGCCAGCAGGGGACAGGGGAACACTGAAGCTTTCTTT CASRGQGNTEAFF
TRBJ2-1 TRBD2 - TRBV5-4 TGTGCCAGCAGCTTGGGACTAGCGGAGCGCAATGAGCAGTTCTTC CASSLGLAERNEQFF
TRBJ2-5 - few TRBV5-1 TGCGCCAGCAGCTTGGCCGGGGAGACCCAGTACTTC CASSLAGETQYF
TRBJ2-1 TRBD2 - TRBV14 TGTGCCAGCAGCCCGGGACTAGCGGGAGCGGGGCTAAGGAATGAGCAGTTCTTC CASSPGLAGAGLRNEQFF
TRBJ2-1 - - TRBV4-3 TGCGCCAGCAGCCAAGATCTTTACGGCCCGAGCTCCTACAATGAGCAGTTCTTC CASSQDLYGPSSYNEQFF
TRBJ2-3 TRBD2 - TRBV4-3 TGCGCCAGCAGCCAAGATCCCCCGGGACTAGCGGGAAGCACAGATACGCAGTATTTT CASSQDPPGLAGSTDTQYF
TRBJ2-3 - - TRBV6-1 TGTGCCACTAGAACGGGAGCTCCAGATACGCAGTATTTT CATRTGAPDTQYF
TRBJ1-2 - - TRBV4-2 TGTGCCAGCAGCCAGAACAGAAACTATGGCTACACCTTC CASSQNRNYGYTF
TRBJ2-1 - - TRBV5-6 TGTGCCAGCAGCTTGGCAGGGACACCAACCTCCTACAATGAGCAGTTCTTC CASSLAGTPTSYNEQFF
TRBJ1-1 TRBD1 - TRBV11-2 TGTGCCAGCAGCTTGACTCGGACAGGGAGCTCGAGGGCTTTCTTT CASSLTRTGSSRAFF
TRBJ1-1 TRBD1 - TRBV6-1 TGTGCCAGCAGTGCCAACAGGGGGGGCACTGAAGCTTTCTTT CASSANRGGTEAFF
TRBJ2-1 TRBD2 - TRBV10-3 TGTGCCATCAGTGGGGGACTAGCGGGAGGCCGCCCCTACAATGAGCAGTTCTTC CAISGGLAGGRPYNEQFF
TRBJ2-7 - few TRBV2 TGTGCCAGCAGTGAACGGGTCCGCAGCCTATCCTTCTACGAGCAGTACTTC CASSERVRSLSFYEQYF
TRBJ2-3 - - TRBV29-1 TGCAGCGTTGAAGATCGGCCGGATACGCAGTATTTT CSVEDRPDTQYF
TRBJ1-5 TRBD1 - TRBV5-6 TGTGCCAGCAGCTTACGACAGGGTGTATTGGGTCAGCCCCAGCATTTT CASSLRQGVLGQPQHF
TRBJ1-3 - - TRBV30 TGTGCCCTTCAGGGGCACTCTGGAAACACCATATATTTT CALQGHSGNTIYF
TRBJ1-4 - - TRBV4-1 TGCGCCAGCAGCGGAGGACAACGGACAACTAATGAAAAACTGTTTTTT CASSGGQRTTNEKLFF
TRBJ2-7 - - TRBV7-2 TGTGCCAGCAGCGTATCCGGCTTTGGATACGAGCAGTACTTC CASSVSGFGYEQYF
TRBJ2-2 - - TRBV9 TGTGCCAGCAGCGCGAACCGGGAGTCCACCGGGGAGCTGTTTTTT CASSANRESTGELFF
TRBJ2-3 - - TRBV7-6 TGTGCCAGCAGCTTAGCGCTAGGCACAGATACGCAGTATTTT CASSLALGTDTQYF
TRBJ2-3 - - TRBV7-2 TGTGCCAGCAGCTTTAGCGTTCCTAGCACAGATACGCAGTATTTT CASSFSVPSTDTQYF
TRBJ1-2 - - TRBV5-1 TGCGCCAGCAGGGGAGAGGGCTATGGCTACACCTTC CASRGEGYGYTF
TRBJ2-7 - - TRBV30 TGTGCCTGGAGTTTAATACAGGGAGGAGAGCAGTACTTC CAWSLIQGGEQYF
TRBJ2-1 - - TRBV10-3 TGTGCCATCAGTGTACGGGACTCCTCCTACAATGAGCAGTTCTTC CAISVRDSSYNEQFF
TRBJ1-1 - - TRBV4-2 TGTGCCAGCAGCCAAGGTCGTGGGTTGGCGAACACTGAAGCTTTCTTT CASSQGRGLANTEAFF
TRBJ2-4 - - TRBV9 TGTGCCAGCAGCCCGAACAGTTTTTTAGCCAAAAACATTCAGTACTTC CASSPNSFLAKNIQYF
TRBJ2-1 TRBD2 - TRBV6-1 TGTGCCAGCAGTCGCGGACTAGCGGGATGGGTTGAGCAGTTCTTC CASSRGLAGWVEQFF
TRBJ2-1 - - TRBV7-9 TGTGCCAGCCCCTTGGATCGCGGGTCGGAAGTAGATGAGCAGTTCTTC CASPLDRGSEVDEQFF
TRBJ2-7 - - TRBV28 TGTGCCAGCAGTTTAAACGCCAGGAGATACGAGCAGTACTTC CASSLNARRYEQYF
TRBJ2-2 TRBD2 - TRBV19 TGTGCCAGTAGTGGACCGGGACTAGTATTGACCGGGGAGCTGTTTTTT CASSGPGLVLTGELFF
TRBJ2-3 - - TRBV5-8 TGTGCCAGCAGCTTGGTGTTCTTGAGAACTAGCACAGATACGCAGTATTTT CASSLVFLRTSTDTQYF
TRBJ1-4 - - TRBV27 TGTGCCAGCAGTTTACTAACTAATGAAAAACTGTTTTTT CASSLLTNEKLFF
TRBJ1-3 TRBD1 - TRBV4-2 TGTGCCAGCAGCCAGGCTCAGGGGGCGGGAACGAACACCATATATTTT CASSQAQGAGTNTIYF
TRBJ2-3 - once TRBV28 TGTGCCAGCAGTTCCCCGGGTTCCGCGGCAGATACGCAGTATTTT CASSSPGSAADTQYF
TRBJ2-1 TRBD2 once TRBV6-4 TGTGCCAGCAGTGAAAGGAGCGGGAGAAGTTATGAGCAGTTCTTC CASSERSGRSYEQFF